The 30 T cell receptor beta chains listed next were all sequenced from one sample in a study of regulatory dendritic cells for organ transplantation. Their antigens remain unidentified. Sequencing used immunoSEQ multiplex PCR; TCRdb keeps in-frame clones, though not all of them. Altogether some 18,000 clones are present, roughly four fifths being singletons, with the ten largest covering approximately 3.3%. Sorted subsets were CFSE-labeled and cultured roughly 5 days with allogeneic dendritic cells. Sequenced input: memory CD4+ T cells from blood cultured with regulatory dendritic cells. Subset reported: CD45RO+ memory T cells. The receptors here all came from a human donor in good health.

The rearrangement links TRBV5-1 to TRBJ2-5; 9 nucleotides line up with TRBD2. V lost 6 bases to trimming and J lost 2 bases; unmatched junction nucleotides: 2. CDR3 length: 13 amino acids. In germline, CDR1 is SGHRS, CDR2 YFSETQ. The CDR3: CASTAGGQETQYF. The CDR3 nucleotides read TGCGCCAGCACCGCGGGGGGGCAAGAGACCCAGTACTTC.

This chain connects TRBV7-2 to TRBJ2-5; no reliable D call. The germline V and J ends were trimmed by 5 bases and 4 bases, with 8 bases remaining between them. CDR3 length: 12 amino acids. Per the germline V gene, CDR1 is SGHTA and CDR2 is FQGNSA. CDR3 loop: CASSPSGETQYF. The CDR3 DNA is TGTGCCAGCAGCCCTAGTGGAGAGACCCAGTACTTC.

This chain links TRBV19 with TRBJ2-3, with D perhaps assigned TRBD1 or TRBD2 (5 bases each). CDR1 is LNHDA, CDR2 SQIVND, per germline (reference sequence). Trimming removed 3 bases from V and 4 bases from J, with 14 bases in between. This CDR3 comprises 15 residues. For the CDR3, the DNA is TGTGCCAGTAGTATGGGAAAGGTGGGACCAGATACGCAGTATTTT. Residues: CASSMGKVGPDTQYF.

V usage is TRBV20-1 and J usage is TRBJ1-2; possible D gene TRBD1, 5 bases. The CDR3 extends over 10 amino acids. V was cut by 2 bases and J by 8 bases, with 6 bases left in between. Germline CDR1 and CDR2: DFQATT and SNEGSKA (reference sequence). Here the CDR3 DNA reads TGCAGTGCTAGATGGGGGGGCTACACCTTC. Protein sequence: CSARWGGYTF.

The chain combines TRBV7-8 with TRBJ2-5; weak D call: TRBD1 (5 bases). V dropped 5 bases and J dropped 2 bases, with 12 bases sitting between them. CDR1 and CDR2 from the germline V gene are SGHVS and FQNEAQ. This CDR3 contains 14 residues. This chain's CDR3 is CASSHRQQQETQYF. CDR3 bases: TGTGCCAGCAGCCACCGACAGCAGCAAGAGACCCAGTACTTC.

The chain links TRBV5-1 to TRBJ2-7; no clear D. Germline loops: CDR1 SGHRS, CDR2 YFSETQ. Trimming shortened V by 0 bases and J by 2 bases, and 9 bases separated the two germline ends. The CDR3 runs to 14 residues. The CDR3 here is CASSLAEWPYEQYF. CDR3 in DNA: TGCGCCAGCAGCTTGGCCGAATGGCCCTACGAGCAGTACTTC. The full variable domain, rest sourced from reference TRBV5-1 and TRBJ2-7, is KAGVTQTPRYLIKTRGQQVTLSCSPISGHRSVSWYQQTPGQGLQFLFEYFSETQRNKGNFPGRFSGRQFSNSRSEMNVSTLELGDSALYLCASSLAEWPYEQYFGPGTRLTVT.

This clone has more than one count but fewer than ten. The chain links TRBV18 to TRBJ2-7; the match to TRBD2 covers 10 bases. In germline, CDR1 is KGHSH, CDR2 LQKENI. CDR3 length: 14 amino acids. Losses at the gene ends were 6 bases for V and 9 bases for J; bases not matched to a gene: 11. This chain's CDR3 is CASSADTGLASQYF. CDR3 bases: TGTGCCAGCTCCGCGGACACGGGACTAGCGTCGCAGTACTTC.

CDR3 protein: CASSTDRAYEQYF. CDR3 in DNA: TGTGCCAGCAGTACAGACAGGGCCTACGAGCAGTACTTC. V usage is TRBV6-5 and J usage is TRBJ2-7; 7 positions agree with TRBD1. Germline V gene sequence: CDR1 MNHEY, CDR2 SVGAGI. The V gene end was trimmed by 5 bases and the J gene end by 2 bases; junction bases not matched to a gene: 3. CDR3 size: 13 residues.

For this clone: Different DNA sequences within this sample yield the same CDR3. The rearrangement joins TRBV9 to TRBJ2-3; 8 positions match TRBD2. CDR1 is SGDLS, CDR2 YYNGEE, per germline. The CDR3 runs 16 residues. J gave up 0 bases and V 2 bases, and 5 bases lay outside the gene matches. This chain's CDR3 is CASSVGPGGSTDTQYF. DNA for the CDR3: TGTGCCAGCAGCGTGGGGCCGGGAGGGAGCACAGATACGCAGTATTTT.

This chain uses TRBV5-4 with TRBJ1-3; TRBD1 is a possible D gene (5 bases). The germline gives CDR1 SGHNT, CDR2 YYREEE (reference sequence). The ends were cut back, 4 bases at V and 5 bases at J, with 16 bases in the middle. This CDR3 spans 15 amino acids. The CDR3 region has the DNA TGTGCCAGCAGCCGGGGCGGGTCGGAGAGAAACACCATATATTTT. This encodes CASSRGGSERNTIYF.

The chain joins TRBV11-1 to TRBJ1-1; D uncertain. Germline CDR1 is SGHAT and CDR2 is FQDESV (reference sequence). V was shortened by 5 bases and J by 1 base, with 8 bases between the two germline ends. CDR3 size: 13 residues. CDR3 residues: CASSPRGNTEAFF. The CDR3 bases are TGTGCCAGCAGCCCGCGGGGGAACACTGAAGCTTTCTTT.

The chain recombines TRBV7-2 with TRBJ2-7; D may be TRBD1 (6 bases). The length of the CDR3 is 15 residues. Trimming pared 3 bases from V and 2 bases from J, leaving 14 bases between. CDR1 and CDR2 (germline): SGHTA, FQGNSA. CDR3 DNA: TGTGCCAGCAGCTTTAATACAGGGATTCCCTACGAGCAGTACTTC. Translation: CASSFNTGIPYEQYF.

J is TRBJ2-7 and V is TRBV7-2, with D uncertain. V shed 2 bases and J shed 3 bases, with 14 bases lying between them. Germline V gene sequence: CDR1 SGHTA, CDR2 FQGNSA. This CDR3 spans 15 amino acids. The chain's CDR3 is CASSLRSESFYEQYF. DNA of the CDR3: TGTGCCAGCAGCTTAAGGTCGGAGAGTTTCTACGAGCAGTACTTC.

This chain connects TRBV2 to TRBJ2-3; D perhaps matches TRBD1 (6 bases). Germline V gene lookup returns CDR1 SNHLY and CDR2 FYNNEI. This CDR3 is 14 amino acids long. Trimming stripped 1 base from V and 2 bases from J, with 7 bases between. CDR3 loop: CASSEDRVTDTQYF. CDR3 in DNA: TGTGCCAGCAGTGAAGACAGGGTCACAGATACGCAGTATTTT.

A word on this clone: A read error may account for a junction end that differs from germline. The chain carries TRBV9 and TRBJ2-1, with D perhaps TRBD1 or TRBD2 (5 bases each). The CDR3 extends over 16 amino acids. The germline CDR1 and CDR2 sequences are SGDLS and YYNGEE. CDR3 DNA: TGTGCCAGCAGCGTCGGAATGGGGGATCTCATCAGCCCGCGCGTCTTC. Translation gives CASSVGMGDLISPRVF. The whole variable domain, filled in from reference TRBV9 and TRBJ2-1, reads DSGVTQTPKHLITATGQRVTLRCSPRSGDLSVYWYQQSLDQGLQFLIQYYNGEERAKGNILERFSAQQFPDLHSELNLSSLELGDSALYFCASSVGMGDLISPRVFGPGTRLTVL.

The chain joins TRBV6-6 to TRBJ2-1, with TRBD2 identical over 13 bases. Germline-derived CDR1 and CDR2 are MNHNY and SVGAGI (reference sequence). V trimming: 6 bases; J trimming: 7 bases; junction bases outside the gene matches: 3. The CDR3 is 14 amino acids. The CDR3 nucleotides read TGTGCCAGCAGCTCGGGACTAGCGGGGAATGAGCAGTTCTTC. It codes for CASSSGLAGNEQFF.

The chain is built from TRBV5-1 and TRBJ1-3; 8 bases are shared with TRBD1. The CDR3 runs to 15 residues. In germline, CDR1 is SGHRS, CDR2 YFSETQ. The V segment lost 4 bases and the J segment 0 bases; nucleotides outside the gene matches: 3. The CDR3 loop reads CASSIQGDSGNTIYF. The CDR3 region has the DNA TGCGCCAGCAGCATACAGGGGGACTCTGGAAACACCATATATTTT.

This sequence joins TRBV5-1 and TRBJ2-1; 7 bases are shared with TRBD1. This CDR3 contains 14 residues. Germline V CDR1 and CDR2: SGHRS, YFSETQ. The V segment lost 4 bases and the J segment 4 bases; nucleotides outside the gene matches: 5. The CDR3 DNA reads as TGCGCCAGCAGCATGGGACAGCCTTACAATGAGCAGTTCTTC. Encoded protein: CASSMGQPYNEQFF.

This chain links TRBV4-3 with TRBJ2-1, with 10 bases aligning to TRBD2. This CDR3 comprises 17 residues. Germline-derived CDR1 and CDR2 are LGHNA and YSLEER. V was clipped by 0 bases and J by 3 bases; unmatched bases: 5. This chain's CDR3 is CASSQDSTSGLYNEQFF. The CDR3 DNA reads TGCGCCAGCAGCCAAGATTCGACTAGCGGGCTCTACAATGAGCAGTTCTTC.

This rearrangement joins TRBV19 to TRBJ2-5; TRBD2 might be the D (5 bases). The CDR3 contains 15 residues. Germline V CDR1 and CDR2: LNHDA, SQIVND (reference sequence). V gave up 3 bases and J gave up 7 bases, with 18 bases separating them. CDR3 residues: CASSMGAAPAGTQYF. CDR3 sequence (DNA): TGTGCCAGTAGTATGGGAGCGGCCCCGGCAGGGACCCAGTACTTC.

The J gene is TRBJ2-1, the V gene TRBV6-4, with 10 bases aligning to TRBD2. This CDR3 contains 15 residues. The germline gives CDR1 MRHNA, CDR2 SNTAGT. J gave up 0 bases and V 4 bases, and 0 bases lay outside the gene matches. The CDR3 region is CASSGTSGSYNEQFF. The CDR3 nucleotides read TGTGCCAGCAGTGGGACTAGCGGCTCCTACAATGAGCAGTTCTTC.

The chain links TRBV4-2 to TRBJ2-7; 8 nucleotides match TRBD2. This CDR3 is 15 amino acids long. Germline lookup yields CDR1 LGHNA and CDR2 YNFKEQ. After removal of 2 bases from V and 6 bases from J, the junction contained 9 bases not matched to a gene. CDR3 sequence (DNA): TGTGCCAGCAGCCAACCCAGCGGGAGTGGGGGCGAGCAGTACTTC. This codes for CASSQPSGSGGEQYF.

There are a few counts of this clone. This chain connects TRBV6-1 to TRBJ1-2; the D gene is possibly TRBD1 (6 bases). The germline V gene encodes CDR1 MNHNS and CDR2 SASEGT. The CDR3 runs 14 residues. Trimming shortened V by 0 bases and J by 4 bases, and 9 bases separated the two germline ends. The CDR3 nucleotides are TGTGCCAGCAGTGAAGCGCGACAGGCCTATGGCTACACCTTC. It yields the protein CASSEARQAYGYTF.

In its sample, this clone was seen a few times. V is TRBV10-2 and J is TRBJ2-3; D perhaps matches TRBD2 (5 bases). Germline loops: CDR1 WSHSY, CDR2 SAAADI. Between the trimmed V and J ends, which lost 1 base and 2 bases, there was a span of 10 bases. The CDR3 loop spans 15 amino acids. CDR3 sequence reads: CASSEWGDSTDTQYF. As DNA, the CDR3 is TGCGCCAGCAGTGAGTGGGGAGACTCCACAGATACGCAGTATTTT.

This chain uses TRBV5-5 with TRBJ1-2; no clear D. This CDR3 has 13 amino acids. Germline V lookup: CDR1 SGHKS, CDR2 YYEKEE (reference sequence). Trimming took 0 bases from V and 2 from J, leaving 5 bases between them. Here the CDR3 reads CASSLAGNYGYTF. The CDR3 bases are TGTGCCAGCAGCTTGGCGGGGAACTATGGCTACACCTTC.

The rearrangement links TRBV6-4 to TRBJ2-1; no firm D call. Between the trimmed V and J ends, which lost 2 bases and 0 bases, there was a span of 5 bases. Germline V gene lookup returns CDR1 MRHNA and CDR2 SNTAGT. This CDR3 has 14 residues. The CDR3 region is CASSDGSSYNEQFF. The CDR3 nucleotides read TGTGCCAGCAGTGACGGCAGCTCCTACAATGAGCAGTTCTTC.

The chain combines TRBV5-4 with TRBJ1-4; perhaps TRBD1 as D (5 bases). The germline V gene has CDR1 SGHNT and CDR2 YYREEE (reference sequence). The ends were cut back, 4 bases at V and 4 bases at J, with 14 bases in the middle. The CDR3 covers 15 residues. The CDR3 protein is CASSPTGGGNEKLFF. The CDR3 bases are TGTGCCAGCAGCCCGACGGGGGGGGGTAATGAAAAACTGTTTTTT.

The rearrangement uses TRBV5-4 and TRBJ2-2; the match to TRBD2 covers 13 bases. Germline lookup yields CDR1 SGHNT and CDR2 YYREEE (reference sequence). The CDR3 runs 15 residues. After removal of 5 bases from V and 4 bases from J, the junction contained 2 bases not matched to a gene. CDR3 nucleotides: TGTGCCAGCAGACTAGCGGGGGGGCCCACCGGGGAGCTGTTTTTT. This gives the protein CASRLAGGPTGELFF.

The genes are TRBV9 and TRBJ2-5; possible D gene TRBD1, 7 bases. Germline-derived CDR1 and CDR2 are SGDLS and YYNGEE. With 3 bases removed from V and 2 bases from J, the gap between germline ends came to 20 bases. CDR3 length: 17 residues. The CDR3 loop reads CASSAFGLGGQQETQYF. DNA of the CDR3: TGTGCCAGCAGCGCATTCGGACTCGGGGGACAGCAAGAGACCCAGTACTTC.

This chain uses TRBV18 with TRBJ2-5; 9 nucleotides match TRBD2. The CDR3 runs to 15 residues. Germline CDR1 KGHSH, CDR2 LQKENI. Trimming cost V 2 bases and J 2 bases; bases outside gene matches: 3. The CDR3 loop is CASSPSSGIQETQYF. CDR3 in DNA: TGTGCCAGCTCACCATCTAGCGGGATACAAGAGACCCAGTACTTC.